The rows below give T cell receptor beta chains drawn from one sample of a study of T cell responses to AZD1222 COVID-19 vaccine. Data came from immunoSEQ multiplex PCR; TCRdb stores just in-frame clones and leaves some out. Of 140,000 to 150,000 clones in the sample, approximately 93% were seen once. Source: peripheral blood, taken on day 0 of AZD1222 vaccination. These receptors were taken from an adult in good health. CDR3s include the opening cysteine and the closing phenylalanine or tryptophan. Each record gives: V gene, clone size, D gene, J gene, CDR3 DNA, CDR3 protein. The D gene is left open where the match is weak. Rows may omit the clone size; those that give it use once, few, many or a size class.

V: TRBV9; size: .; D: TRBD1; J: TRBJ1-4; DNA: TGTGCCAGCAGCGTAGCCGACGAGGGGGCCACTAATGAAAAACTGTTTTTT; CDR3: CASSVADEGATNEKLFF
V: TRBV6-5; size: .; D: TRBD2; J: TRBJ2-7; DNA: TGTGCCAGCAAGCGCGGGAGGGCCTACGAGCAGTACTTC; CDR3: CASKRGRAYEQYF
V: TRBV28; size: once; D: .; J: TRBJ2-7; DNA: TGTGCCAGCAGTATGACAGGTTTCTACGAGCAGTACTTC; CDR3: CASSMTGFYEQYF
V: TRBV20-1; size: .; D: TRBD2; J: TRBJ2-3; DNA: TGCAGTGCTAGTGCTTATGTGACTAGCGGGAGGGCTAATACGCAGTATTTT; CDR3: CSASAYVTSGRANTQYF
V: TRBV9; size: .; D: .; J: TRBJ2-3; DNA: TGTGCCAGCAGCGAACACGTCCACCTGGGTACAGATACGCAGTATTTT; CDR3: CASSEHVHLGTDTQYF
V: TRBV5-4; size: .; D: TRBD2; J: TRBJ2-3; DNA: TGTGCCAGCAGCTCGAGACTAGCGGGAGGTAGCACAGATACGCAGTATTTT; CDR3: CASSSRLAGGSTDTQYF
V: TRBV6-6; size: .; D: .; J: TRBJ1-5; DNA: TGTGCCAGCAAGGCCGGGGAGGTGGGAAATCAGCCCCAGCATTTT; CDR3: CASKAGEVGNQPQHF
V: TRBV11-1; size: .; D: .; J: TRBJ1-2; DNA: TGTGCCAGCAGCTTGCAGGATTCTTTCTATGGCTACACCTTC; CDR3: CASSLQDSFYGYTF
V: TRBV5-1; size: once; D: TRBD1; J: TRBJ1-2; DNA: TGCGCCAGCAGCTCCGGGACAGGAGTCTATGGCTACACCTTC; CDR3: CASSSGTGVYGYTF
V: TRBV5-1; size: .; D: TRBD2; J: TRBJ2-5; DNA: TGCGCCAGCAGCTTGGGACGGACTAGCGGCCAAGAGACCCAGTACTTC; CDR3: CASSLGRTSGQETQYF
V: TRBV29-1; size: .; D: .; J: TRBJ2-1; DNA: TGCAGCGTTGAAGACCCCAGGGCTTCCTACAATGAGCAGTTCTTC; CDR3: CSVEDPRASYNEQFF
V: TRBV11-2; size: .; D: .; J: TRBJ1-4; DNA: TGTGCCAGCAGCTTAGGGCCAGGGAAGGAACTGTTTTTT; CDR3: CASSLGPGKELFF
V: TRBV5-4; size: .; D: TRBD1; J: TRBJ2-1; DNA: TGTGCCAGCGCCAGGGACAGAATGACCTACAATGAGCAGTTCTTC; CDR3: CASARDRMTYNEQFF
V: TRBV5-1; size: .; D: .; J: TRBJ2-7; DNA: TGCGCCAGCAGCTTGGTTGGGATCTCCTACGAGCAGTACTTC; CDR3: CASSLVGISYEQYF
V: TRBV19; size: .; D: .; J: TRBJ2-7; DNA: TGTGCCAGTAGTAGTTCCAGACCCTCCGAGCAGTACTTC; CDR3: CASSSSRPSEQYF
V: TRBV5-4; size: .; D: .; J: TRBJ2-7; DNA: TGTGCCAGCAGCTCGGGACCCGGATTTTACGAGCAGTACTTC; CDR3: CASSSGPGFYEQYF
V: TRBV5-1; size: .; D: .; J: TRBJ2-5; DNA: TGCGCCAGCAGCTTGAATGGTGACAGTGGAGCAGAGACCCAGTACTTC; CDR3: CASSLNGDSGAETQYF
V: TRBV21-1; size: .; D: .; J: TRBJ1-2; DNA: TGTGCCAGCAGCAACGTACAGAACTATGGCTACACCTTC; CDR3: CASSNVQNYGYTF
V: TRBV24-1; size: .; D: TRBD2; J: TRBJ2-1; DNA: TGTGCCACCAGTGACAGGACTAGCGGGGAGGGGTACAATGAGCAGTTCTTC; CDR3: CATSDRTSGEGYNEQFF
V: TRBV3-1/TRBV3-2; size: .; D: .; J: TRBJ2-7; DNA: TGTGCCAGCAGCCATTTATCCTCCCACCGCTTGCTGCACGAGCAGTACTTC; CDR3: CASSHLSSHRLLHEQYF
V: TRBV21-1; size: .; D: .; J: TRBJ1-5; DNA: TGTGCCAGCTCTCATAACAGGGGGCCCAATCAGCCCCAGCATTTT; CDR3: CASSHNRGPNQPQHF
V: TRBV28; size: .; D: .; J: TRBJ1-3; DNA: TGTGCCAGCAGCTTAGGCGGACAGTTCTCTGGAAACACCATATATTTT; CDR3: CASSLGGQFSGNTIYF
V: TRBV5-1; size: .; D: TRBD1; J: TRBJ2-5; DNA: TGCGCCAGCAGCTTGGTTCGGGACAGGGGGCAAGAGACCCAGTACTTC; CDR3: CASSLVRDRGQETQYF
V: TRBV5-1; size: .; D: .; J: TRBJ2-2; DNA: TGCGCCAGCAGCCTGGGGCCTAGCGAAGGCGGGGAGCTGTTTTTT; CDR3: CASSLGPSEGGELFF
V: TRBV5-5; size: .; D: TRBD1; J: TRBJ1-1; DNA: TGTGCCAGCAGCTTGGATCCAGGGGGGAACACTGAAGCTTTCTTT; CDR3: CASSLDPGGNTEAFF
V: TRBV4-2; size: .; D: .; J: TRBJ1-2; DNA: TGTGCCAGCAGCCCCAGAGGGGGTGGAAACTATGGCTACACCTTC; CDR3: CASSPRGGGNYGYTF
V: TRBV27; size: .; D: .; J: TRBJ2-2; DNA: TGTGCCAGCAGTCTTTTTCGGAACACCGGGGAGCTGTTTTTT; CDR3: CASSLFRNTGELFF
V: TRBV5-1; size: few; D: TRBD2; J: TRBJ2-2; DNA: TGCGCCAGCAGCCGAGCGGGAGGATCCACCGGGGAGCTGTTTTTT; CDR3: CASSRAGGSTGELFF
V: TRBV19; size: once; D: .; J: TRBJ1-1; DNA: TGTGCCAGTAGTATATCTGGGGACACTGAAGCTTTCTTT; CDR3: CASSISGDTEAFF